Presented here are 10 T cell receptor beta chains from one specimen sequenced in a study of blood T cell repertoires in COVID-19. TCRdb's copy holds only in-frame clones and misses some; the assay was immunoSEQ multiplex PCR. The table lists about 120,000 clones, around nine tenths of them singletons, with over 1% in the top ten. Input material: peripheral blood. These receptors all come from an elderly woman with acute or convalescent COVID-19.

This chain links TRBV3-1 (or the pseudogene TRBV3-2) with TRBJ1-4; D remains unclear. CDR1 and CDR2 from the germline V gene are LGHDT and YNNKEL (reference sequence). The V end lost 8 bases, the J end lost 6 bases, and 4 bases lay between the germline ends. The CDR3 consists of 10 residues. This CDR3 is CASGDEKLFF. CDR3 coding DNA: TGTGCCAGCGGAGATGAAAAACTGTTTTTT.

The rearrangement joins TRBV19 to TRBJ2-1, with 11 positions matching TRBD2. The CDR3 extends over 16 amino acids. Germline V gene data show CDR1 as LNHDA and CDR2 as SQIVND (reference sequence). With 5 bases clipped from V and 6 bases from J, the junction kept 9 bases outside the gene matches. The CDR3: CASSDLVAGGVNEQFF. CDR3 sequence (DNA): TGTGCCAGTAGTGACTTAGTAGCGGGAGGGGTCAATGAGCAGTTCTTC. The whole variable domain, filled in from reference TRBV19 and TRBJ2-1, reads DGGITQSPKYLFRKEGQNVTLSCEQNLNHDAMYWYRQDPGQGLRLIYYSQIVNDFQKGDIAEGYSVSREKKESFPLTVTSAQKNPTAFYLCASSDLVAGGVNEQFFGPGTRLTVL.

This sequence joins TRBV5-6 and TRBJ2-7; 7 positions match TRBD1. The CDR3 runs to 13 residues. Germline lookup yields CDR1 SGHDT and CDR2 YYEEEE. The junction had 3 bases not matched to a gene; V was cut back by 4 bases and J by 2 bases. CDR3 nucleotide sequence: TGTGCCAGCAGCGCAGGGACAGCCTACGAGCAGTACTTC. It specifies CASSAGTAYEQYF.

Only one count was recorded for this clone. The chain is built from TRBV19 and TRBJ1-1, with 11 bases fitting TRBD1. J was trimmed by 3 bases and V by 5 bases; bases with no gene match: 5. Germline CDR1 LNHDA, CDR2 SQIVND (reference sequence). This CDR3 region has 15 residues. CDR3 coding DNA: TGTGCCAGTAGTCCTTGGGGACAGGGGGACACTGAAGCTTTCTTT. Protein product: CASSPWGQGDTEAFF.

The chain links TRBV6-2 or TRBV6-3 to TRBJ2-3; D is possibly TRBD1 (6 bases). The CDR3 is 17 residues long. The germline V and J ends were trimmed by 6 bases and 3 bases, with 22 bases remaining between them. Germline V gene data show CDR1 as MNHEY and CDR2 as SVGEGT. The CDR3 DNA sequence: TGTGCCAGCAGCCCCCCGACTTTGGCAGGGGCGACAGATACGCAGTATTTT. Protein sequence: CASSPPTLAGATDTQYF.

V is TRBV7-6 and J is TRBJ2-2; 7 nucleotides match TRBD2. V gave up 5 bases and J gave up 4 bases; unmatched junction bases: 7. In germline, CDR1 is SGHVS, CDR2 FNYEAQ. The CDR3 loop spans 15 amino acids. The CDR3 DNA follows: TGTGCCAGCAGCCCGAGCGGGGCAGGCACCGGGGAGCTGTTTTTT. This encodes CASSPSGAGTGELFF.

This chain uses TRBV2 with TRBJ2-7; 11 bases agree with TRBD2. The junction had 2 bases not matched to a gene; V was cut back by 3 bases and J by 1 base. This CDR3 has 15 amino acids. Germline CDR1 and CDR2: SNHLY and FYNNEI. The CDR3 region is CASSDRLAGSYEQYF. The DNA of the CDR3 is TGTGCCAGCAGTGATCGACTAGCGGGATCCTACGAGCAGTACTTC.

The V and J genes are TRBV24-1 and TRBJ2-1; maybe TRBD1 (5 bases). V was trimmed by 4 bases and J by 8 bases, leaving 8 bases between them. Germline lookup yields CDR1 KGHDR and CDR2 SFDVKD. The CDR3 is 12 amino acids. CDR3 region: CATSELGDEQFF. The CDR3 DNA is TGTGCCACCAGTGAGCTAGGGGATGAGCAGTTCTTC.

V and J are TRBV18 and TRBJ1-3; D remains ambiguous. The CDR3 totals 15 residues. In germline, CDR1 is KGHSH, CDR2 LQKENI. V lost 1 base and J lost 0, with 7 bases in between. CDR3 residues: CASSPRRLSGNTIYF. The CDR3 region has the DNA TGTGCCAGCTCACCACGGCGGCTCTCTGGAAACACCATATATTTT.

The chain is built from TRBV28 and TRBJ1-2, with 10 bases that match TRBD1. Germline V gene data show CDR1 as MDHEN and CDR2 as SYDVKM. CDR3 length equals 14 residues. V lost 4 bases, J lost 7 bases, and 6 bases stayed unmatched. The CDR3 nucleotides are TGTGCCAGCAGTTCGGGACAGGGGAGATCTGGCTACACCTTC. Protein sequence: CASSSGQGRSGYTF.